The 9 T cell receptor beta chains in this list originate from one sample, sequenced in a study of patients and donors after allogeneic stem cell transplantation. MiXCR was run by TCRdb on the RT-PCR reads, yielding one entry per CDR3 protein. The sample carries 30,000 or so distinct CDR3 sequences, about 6.8% recorded once. Sequencing was performed on blood, either unsorted or a sorted T cell fraction (not recorded which). Receptors originate from a human donor who was either an allogeneic HSCT recipient or a stem cell or donor lymphocyte infusion donor (not recorded which). It is not recorded whose cells these are; they may come from a transplant donor.

V is TRBV28 and J is TRBJ2-1; D may be TRBD1 or TRBD2 (8 bases each). The CDR3 extends over 17 amino acids. V shed 6 bases and J shed 4 bases, with 22 bases lying between them. Per germline, CDR1 MDHEN and CDR2 SYDVKM. The CDR3 here is CASRRHPGGGGYNEQFF. The CDR3 bases are TGTGCCAGCAGGCGACACCCAGGGGGCGGGGGGTACAATGAGCAGTTCTTC.

This clonotype was counted many times. The V call is TRBV3-1, the J call TRBJ1-6; the match to TRBD1 covers 7 bases. This CDR3 spans 14 amino acids. V trimming: 5 bases; J trimming: 8 bases; junction bases outside the gene matches: 6. The germline V gene encodes CDR1 LGHDT and CDR2 YNNKEL (reference sequence). The CDR3 region is CASSNRGDDSPLHF. CDR3 DNA sequence: TGTGCCAGCAGCAACAGGGGAGACGATTCACCCCTCCACTTT.

This clonotype appeared many times. The J gene is TRBJ2-5, the V gene TRBV24-1; 8 bases align to TRBD1. Trimming at V came to 1 base and at J to 1 base, leaving 1 base not matched to a gene. There are 15 residues in the CDR3. Germline V gene lookup returns CDR1 KGHDR and CDR2 SFDVKD. The CDR3 sequence is CATSDFTGGQETQYF. The CDR3 DNA sequence: TGTGCCACCAGTGATTTTACAGGGGGCCAAGAGACCCAGTACTTC.

This chain uses TRBV11-2 with TRBJ2-1; D is perhaps TRBD1 (6 bases). This CDR3 region has 11 residues. The germline V gene has CDR1 SGHAT and CDR2 FQNNGV. V was pared by 5 bases and J by 9 bases, with 8 bases between. CDR3 sequence (DNA): TGTGCCAGCAGCCAGGGGCGTGAGCAGTTCTTC. It yields the protein CASSQGREQFF.

This clonotype was found many times. This chain connects TRBV5-1 to TRBJ2-1; TRBD1 matches 9 bases. This CDR3 is 15 amino acids long. Germline V gives CDR1 SGHRS, CDR2 YFSETQ. V shed 1 base, J shed 4 bases, and the junction held 3 bases outside the gene matches. The CDR3 spells CASSLLGQGYNEQFF. The CDR3, as DNA: TGCGCCAGCAGCTTGTTGGGACAGGGTTACAATGAGCAGTTCTTC.

This clonotype was seen repeatedly, ten times or more. V usage is TRBV20-1 and J usage is TRBJ2-3; tentative D call: TRBD1 (5 bases). V gave up 6 bases and J gave up 8 bases, with 12 bases separating them. Per germline, CDR1 DFQATT and CDR2 SNEGSKA (reference sequence). This CDR3 is built from 11 residues. For the CDR3, the DNA is TGCAGTGCCCTCGACAGCCCTACGCAGTATTTT. It codes for CSALDSPTQYF.

V is TRBV5-6 and J is TRBJ1-1, with a tentative D call TRBD1 (6 bases). Between the trimmed V and J ends, which lost 4 bases and 5 bases, there was a span of 24 bases. This CDR3 spans 17 amino acids. Germline loops: CDR1 SGHDT, CDR2 YYEEEE. This CDR3 is CASSPLPEGQSGTEAFF. For the CDR3, the DNA is TGTGCCAGCAGCCCGTTGCCAGAGGGACAAAGCGGGACTGAAGCTTTCTTT. Variable domain in full (rest from reference TRBV5-6 and TRBJ1-1): DAGVTQSPTHLIKTRGQQVTLRCSPKSGHDTVSWYQQALGQGPQFIFQYYEEEERQRGNFPDRFSGHQFPNYSSELNVNALLLGDSALYLCASSPLPEGQSGTEAFFGQGTRLTVV.

This clonotype was detected ten times or more. This chain uses TRBV18 with TRBJ2-7; D is unresolved. This CDR3 region has 14 residues. V lost 3 bases and J 0 bases, leaving 9 bases between the germline ends. Germline V gives CDR1 KGHSH, CDR2 LQKENI. This CDR3 is CASSPSYSSYEQYF. CDR3 sequence (DNA): TGTGCCAGCTCACCCAGCTATAGCTCCTACGAGCAGTACTTC.

Regarding this clonotype: At one end, the junction sequence differs from germline, possibly due to a read error. This chain joins TRBV9 and TRBJ2-1, with a tentative D call TRBD2 (5 bases). Germline V gene sequence: CDR1 SGDLS, CDR2 YYNGEE. This CDR3 has 13 amino acids. The CDR3 sequence: CASSVELAPPHIF. DNA of the CDR3: TGTGCCAGCAGCGTAGAATTAGCGCCCCCCCACATCTTC.